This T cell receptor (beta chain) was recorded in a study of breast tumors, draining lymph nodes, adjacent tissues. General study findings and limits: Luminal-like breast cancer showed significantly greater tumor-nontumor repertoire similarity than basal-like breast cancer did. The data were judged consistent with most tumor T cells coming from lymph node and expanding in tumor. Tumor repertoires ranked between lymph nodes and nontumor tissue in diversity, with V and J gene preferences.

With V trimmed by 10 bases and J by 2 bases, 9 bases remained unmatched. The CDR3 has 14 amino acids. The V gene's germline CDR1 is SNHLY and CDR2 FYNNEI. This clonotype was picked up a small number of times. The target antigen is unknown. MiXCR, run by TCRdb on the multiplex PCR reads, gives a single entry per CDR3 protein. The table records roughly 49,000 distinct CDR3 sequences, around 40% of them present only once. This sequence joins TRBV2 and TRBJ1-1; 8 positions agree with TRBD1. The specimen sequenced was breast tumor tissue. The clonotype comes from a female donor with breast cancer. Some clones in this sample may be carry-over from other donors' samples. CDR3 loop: CANYGQGLNTEAFF. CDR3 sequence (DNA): TGTGCCAATTACGGACAGGGACTTAACACTGAAGCTTTCTTT.